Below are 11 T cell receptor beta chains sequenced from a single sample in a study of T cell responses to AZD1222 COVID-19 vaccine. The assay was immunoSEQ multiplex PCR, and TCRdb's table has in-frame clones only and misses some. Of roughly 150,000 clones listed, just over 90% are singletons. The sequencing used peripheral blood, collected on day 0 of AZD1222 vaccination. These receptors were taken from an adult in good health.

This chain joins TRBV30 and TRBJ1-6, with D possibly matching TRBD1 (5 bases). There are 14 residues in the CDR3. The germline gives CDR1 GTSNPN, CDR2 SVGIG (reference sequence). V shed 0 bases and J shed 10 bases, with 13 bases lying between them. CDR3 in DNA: TGTGCCTGGAGTGTGCAGACAGATCAATCACCCCTCCACTTT. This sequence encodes CAWSVQTDQSPLHF.

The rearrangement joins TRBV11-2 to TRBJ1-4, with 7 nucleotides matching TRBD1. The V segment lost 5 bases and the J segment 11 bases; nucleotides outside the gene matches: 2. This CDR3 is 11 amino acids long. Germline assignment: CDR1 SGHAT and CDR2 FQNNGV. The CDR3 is CASSPGGKLFF. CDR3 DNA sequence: TGTGCCAGCAGCCCAGGGGGGAAACTGTTTTTT.

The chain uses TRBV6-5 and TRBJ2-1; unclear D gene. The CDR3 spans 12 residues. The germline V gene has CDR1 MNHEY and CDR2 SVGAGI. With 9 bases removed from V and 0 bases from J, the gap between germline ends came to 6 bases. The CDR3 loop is CASQSSYNEQFF. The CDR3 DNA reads TGTGCCAGTCAGAGCTCCTACAATGAGCAGTTCTTC.

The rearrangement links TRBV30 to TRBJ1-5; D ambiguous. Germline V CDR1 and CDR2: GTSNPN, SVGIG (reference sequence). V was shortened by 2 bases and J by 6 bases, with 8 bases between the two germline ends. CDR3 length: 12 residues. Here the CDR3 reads CAWSRFGQPQHF. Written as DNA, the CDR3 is TGTGCCTGGAGTAGGTTCGGTCAGCCCCAGCATTTT. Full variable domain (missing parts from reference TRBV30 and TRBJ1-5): SQTIHQWPATLVQPVGSPLSLECTVEGTSNPNLYWYRQAAGRGLQLLFYSVGIGQISSEVPQNLSASRPQDRQFILSSKKLLLSDSGFYLCAWSRFGQPQHFGDGTRLSIL.

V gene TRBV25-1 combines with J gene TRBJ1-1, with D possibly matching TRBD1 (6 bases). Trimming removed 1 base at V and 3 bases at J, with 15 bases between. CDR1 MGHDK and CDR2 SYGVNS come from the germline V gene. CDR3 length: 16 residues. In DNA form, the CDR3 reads TGTGCCAGCAGTGAATGGGGCAGGGGCCTGGACACTGAAGCTTTCTTT. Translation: CASSEWGRGLDTEAFF.

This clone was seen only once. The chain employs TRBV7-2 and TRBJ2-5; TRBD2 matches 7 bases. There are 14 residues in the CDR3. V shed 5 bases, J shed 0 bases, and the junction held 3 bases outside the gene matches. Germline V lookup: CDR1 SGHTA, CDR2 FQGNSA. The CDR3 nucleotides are TGTGCCAGCAGCATCAGCGGGGACCAAGAGACCCAGTACTTC. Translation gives CASSISGDQETQYF.

This CDR3 is CASSWTGHYGYTF. DNA for the CDR3: TGTGCCAGTTCCTGGACAGGGCACTATGGCTACACCTTC. The chain uses TRBV19 and TRBJ1-2; TRBD1 matches at 8 bases. In germline, CDR1 is LNHDA, CDR2 SQIVND (reference sequence). The CDR3 has 13 amino acids. Germline trimming cut 8 bases from V and 3 bases from J; bases unmatched to any gene: 5.

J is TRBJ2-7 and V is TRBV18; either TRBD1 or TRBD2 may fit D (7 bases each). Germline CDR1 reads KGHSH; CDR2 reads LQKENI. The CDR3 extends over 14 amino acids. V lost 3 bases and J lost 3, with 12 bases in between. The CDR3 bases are TGTGCCAGCTCACCTCCAGGGGGGGACTACGAGCAGTACTTC. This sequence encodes CASSPPGGDYEQYF.

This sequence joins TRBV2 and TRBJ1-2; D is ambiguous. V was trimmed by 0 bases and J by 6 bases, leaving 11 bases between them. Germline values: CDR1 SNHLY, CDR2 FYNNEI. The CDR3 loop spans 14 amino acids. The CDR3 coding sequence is TGTGCCAGCAGTGAAGCCCTATCATTAAATGGCTACACCTTC. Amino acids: CASSEALSLNGYTF. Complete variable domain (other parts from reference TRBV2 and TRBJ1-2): EPEVTQTPSHQVTQMGQEVILRCVPISNHLYFYWYRQILGQKVEFLVSFYNNEISEKSEIFDDQFSVERPDGSNFTLKIRSTKLEDSAMYFCASSEALSLNGYTFGSGTRLTVV.

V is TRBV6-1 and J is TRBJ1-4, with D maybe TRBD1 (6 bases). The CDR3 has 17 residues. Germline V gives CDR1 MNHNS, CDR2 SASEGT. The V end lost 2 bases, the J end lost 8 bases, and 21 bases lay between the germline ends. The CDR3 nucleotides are TGTGCCAGCAGTGAACGGGGAGACTACAGGGTGTCCGAAAAACTGTTTTTT. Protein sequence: CASSERGDYRVSEKLFF.

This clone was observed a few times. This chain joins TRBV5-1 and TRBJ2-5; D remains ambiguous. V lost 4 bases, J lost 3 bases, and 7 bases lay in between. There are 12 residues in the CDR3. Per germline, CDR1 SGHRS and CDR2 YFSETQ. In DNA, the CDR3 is TGCGCCAGCAGCACGAATGAAGAGACCCAGTACTTC. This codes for CASSTNEETQYF. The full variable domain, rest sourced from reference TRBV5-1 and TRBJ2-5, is KAGVTQTPRYLIKTRGQQVTLSCSPISGHRSVSWYQQTPGQGLQFLFEYFSETQRNKGNFPGRFSGRQFSNSRSEMNVSTLELGDSALYLCASSTNEETQYFGPGTRLLVL.